These 17 T cell receptor beta chains were all obtained from the same sample, sequenced in a study of T cells in localized non-small cell lung cancer. Libraries were prepared by immunoSEQ multiplex PCR; TCRdb keeps only in-frame clonotypes and omits some of them. The profile covers under 2,000 clones, with 23% appearing a single time and roughly 18% taken by the ten largest. This sample comprised lung tumor tissue, obtained before any cancer treatment. Receptor source: a male donor at least 60 years old with stage II squamous cell lung carcinoma.

The J gene is TRBJ1-1, the V gene TRBV29-1; TRBD1 agrees at 7 bases. V trimming: 6 bases; J trimming: 4 bases; junction bases outside the gene matches: 8. CDR3 length equals 13 residues. The germline gives CDR1 SQVTM, CDR2 ANQGSEA. CDR3: CSVDRASGTEAFF. CDR3 nucleotide sequence: TGCAGCGTCGACAGGGCGTCAGGCACTGAAGCTTTCTTT.

J is TRBJ1-6 and V is TRBV30, with no clear D. The CDR3 is made up of 12 amino acids. Germline V gene lookup returns CDR1 GTSNPN and CDR2 SVGIG (reference sequence). Deletions cut 2 bases from V and 7 bases from J, with 6 bases between. CDR3 nucleotides: TGTGCCTGGAGTACAGAAAATTCACCCCTCCACTTT. It yields the protein CAWSTENSPLHF.

This clone is deemed medium-sized. The rearrangement uses TRBV11-3 and TRBJ2-5, with D perhaps given as TRBD1 or TRBD2 (6 bases each). The CDR3 runs 16 residues. Trimming cost V 2 bases and J 3 bases, with 16 bases left between them. Per germline, CDR1 SGHNT and CDR2 YENEEA. Here the CDR3 reads CASSLLGGGHKETQYF. DNA of the CDR3: TGTGCCAGCAGCTTATTAGGAGGGGGGCATAAAGAGACCCAGTACTTC.

The rearrangement links TRBV14 to TRBJ2-4; D may be TRBD1 or TRBD2 (6 bases each). Germline values: CDR1 SGHDN, CDR2 FVKESK. The germline V and J ends were trimmed by 0 bases and 1 base, with 19 bases remaining between them. The CDR3 is 19 amino acids. The CDR3 nucleotides are TGTGCCAGCAGCCAAGATCGTCGGCCGGGGGCCGGGGCCAAAAACATTCAGTACTTC. Translated: CASSQDRRPGAGAKNIQYF.

The CDR3 DNA follows: TGTGCCAGCTCACTGCAGGGGGTTGGCTCTGGAAACACCATATATTTT. Amino acids: CASSLQGVGSGNTIYF. The rearrangement links TRBV18 to TRBJ1-3, with 7 bases aligning to TRBD1. J lost 0 bases, V lost 4 bases, and 6 bases had no gene match. Per germline, CDR1 KGHSH and CDR2 LQKENI. The length of the CDR3 is 16 residues. The entire variable domain, with the rest obtained from reference TRBV18 and TRBJ1-3, is as follows: NAGVMQNPRHLVRRRGQEARLRCSPMKGHSHVYWYRQLPEEGLKFMVYLQKENIIDESGMPKERFSAEFPKEGPSILRIQQVVRGDSAAYFCASSLQGVGSGNTIYFGEGSWLTVV.

The chain couples TRBV19 to TRBJ2-3, with D unclear. Trimming took 4 bases from V and 4 from J, leaving 6 bases between them. The germline V gene encodes CDR1 LNHDA and CDR2 SQIVND (reference sequence). CDR3 length: 12 amino acids. CDR3 residues: CASSTMADTQYF. CDR3 bases: TGTGCCAGTAGTACCATGGCAGATACGCAGTATTTT.

The chain joins TRBV10-2 to TRBJ2-4; D tentatively reads TRBD1 or TRBD2 (5 bases each). Deletions cut 5 bases from V and 9 bases from J, with 14 bases between. Looked up from germline, CDR1 is WSHSY and CDR2 is SAAADI. This CDR3 has 13 amino acids. CDR3 in amino acids: CASSPSGGGIQYF. In nucleotides, the CDR3 is TGCGCCAGCAGTCCCAGCGGTGGGGGCATTCAGTACTTC.

The chain joins TRBV25-1 to TRBJ2-1; 11 positions agree with TRBD2. CDR3 length equals 15 residues. Per the germline V gene, CDR1 is MGHDK and CDR2 is SYGVNS. V dropped 4 bases and J dropped 5; count of bases not matched to a gene: 4. The DNA for the CDR3 is TGTGCCAGCAGTGTAACTAGCGGGGGAAACAATGAGCAGTTCTTC. Amino acids: CASSVTSGGNNEQFF.

The V gene is TRBV30, the J gene TRBJ2-1; the D gene is possibly TRBD1 (6 bases). This CDR3 has 16 amino acids. CDR1 and CDR2 (germline): GTSNPN, SVGIG (reference sequence). V shed 4 bases and J shed 1 base, with 17 bases lying between them. DNA of the CDR3: TGTGCCTGGACCCTCGTCGACAGGTTATCCTACAATGAGCAGTTCTTC. It codes for CAWTLVDRLSYNEQFF.

This chain joins TRBV28 and TRBJ2-7; either TRBD1 or TRBD2 may fit D (6 bases each). The germline V gene has CDR1 MDHEN and CDR2 SYDVKM. CDR3 length: 14 amino acids. The ends were cut back, 6 bases at V and 6 bases at J, with 18 bases in the middle. The CDR3 loop is CASSGGRSLSEQYF. The CDR3, as DNA: TGTGCCAGCAGCGGGGGCAGGAGCCTCTCCGAGCAGTACTTC.

The genes are TRBV5-1 and TRBJ2-7; TRBD2 aligns across 7 bases. The CDR3 has 15 residues. V gave up 1 base and J gave up 2 bases; unmatched junction bases: 6. The germline CDR1 and CDR2 sequences are SGHRS and YFSETQ. The CDR3 region is CASSLSASGTYEQYF. The CDR3, as DNA: TGCGCCAGCAGCTTGTCAGCTAGCGGAACCTACGAGCAGTACTTC.

J is TRBJ1-2 and V is TRBV19, with 8 bases lining up with TRBD1. Germline CDR1 is LNHDA and CDR2 is SQIVND (reference sequence). Trimming at V came to 5 bases and at J to 8 bases, leaving 13 bases not matched to a gene. The CDR3 covers 15 residues. The CDR3 DNA sequence: TGTGCCAGTAGTGATATCCAGGGACAGGTCAGAGGCTACACCTTC. It is translated as CASSDIQGQVRGYTF.

This clone came up a few times. This chain joins TRBV30 and TRBJ2-7; D is possibly TRBD1 (6 bases). The V end was cut by 0 bases, the J end by 3 bases, with 6 bases between. Germline V CDR1 and CDR2: GTSNPN, SVGIG (reference sequence). CDR3 length equals 12 residues. This chain's CDR3 is CAWSVQGYEQYF. The CDR3 region has the DNA TGTGCCTGGAGTGTACAGGGCTACGAGCAGTACTTC.

This clone occurred once. The chain recombines TRBV5-1 with TRBJ2-2; D is possibly TRBD1 (6 bases). The CDR3 has 16 amino acids. In germline, CDR1 is SGHRS, CDR2 YFSETQ. V was cut by 0 bases and J by 1 base, with 10 bases left in between. The DNA of the CDR3 is TGCGCCAGCAGCTTGGATCCAGGGGTGAACACCGGGGAGCTGTTTTTT. Protein: CASSLDPGVNTGELFF.

By its share, this clone is medium-sized. The J gene is TRBJ1-5, the V gene TRBV9; weak D call: TRBD1 (5 bases). With 9 bases removed from V and 2 bases from J, the gap between germline ends came to 9 bases. Per germline, CDR1 SGDLS and CDR2 YYNGEE. This CDR3 is built from 12 residues. The CDR3: CATGVGNQPQHF. In DNA form, the CDR3 reads TGTGCCACGGGGGTGGGCAATCAGCCCCAGCATTTT. The entire variable domain, with the rest obtained from reference TRBV9 and TRBJ1-5, is as follows: DSGVTQTPKHLITATGQRVTLRCSPRSGDLSVYWYQQSLDQGLQFLIQYYNGEERAKGNILERFSAQQFPDLHSELNLSSLELGDSALYFCATGVGNQPQHFGDGTRLSIL.

This clone was seen only a few times. Mismatch with germline at one junction end may stem from a read error. V and J are TRBV10-2 and TRBJ1-2; D possibly corresponds to TRBD1 (6 bases). There are 15 residues in the CDR3. Looked up from germline, CDR1 is WSHSY and CDR2 is SAAADI. This CDR3 reads CAISADGGGAYGYTF. Here the CDR3 DNA reads TGCGCCATCAGTGCCGACGGGGGGGGCGCTTATGGCTACACCTTC.

The gene calls are TRBV10-2 and TRBJ2-7; the match to TRBD2 covers 8 bases. The J segment lost 3 bases and the V segment lost 5 bases, leaving 9 bases of the junction unmatched. CDR3 length: 15 residues. Germline V gives CDR1 WSHSY, CDR2 SAAADI. CDR3 residues: CASSYVSGGDYEQYF. The CDR3, as DNA: TGCGCCAGCAGTTACGTAAGCGGGGGCGACTACGAGCAGTACTTC.